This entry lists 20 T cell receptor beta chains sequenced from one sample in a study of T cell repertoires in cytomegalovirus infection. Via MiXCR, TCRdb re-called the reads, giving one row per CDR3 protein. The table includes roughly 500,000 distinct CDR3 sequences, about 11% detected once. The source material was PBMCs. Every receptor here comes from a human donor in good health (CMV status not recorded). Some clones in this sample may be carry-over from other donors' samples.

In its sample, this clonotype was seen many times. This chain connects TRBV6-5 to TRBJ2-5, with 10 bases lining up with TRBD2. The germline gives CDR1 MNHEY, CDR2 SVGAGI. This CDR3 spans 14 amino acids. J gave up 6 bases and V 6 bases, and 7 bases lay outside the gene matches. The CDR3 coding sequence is TGTGCCAGCAGCTCCAGCGGGAGGGGCAAGACCCAGTACTTC. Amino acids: CASSSSGRGKTQYF.

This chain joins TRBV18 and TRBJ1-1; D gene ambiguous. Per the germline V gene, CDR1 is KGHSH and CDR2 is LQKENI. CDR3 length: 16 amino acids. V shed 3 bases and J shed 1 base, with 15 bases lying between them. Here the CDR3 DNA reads TGTGCCAGCTCACCCCTTAGGCCACACCCGAACACTGAAGCTTTCTTT. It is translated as CASSPLRPHPNTEAFF.

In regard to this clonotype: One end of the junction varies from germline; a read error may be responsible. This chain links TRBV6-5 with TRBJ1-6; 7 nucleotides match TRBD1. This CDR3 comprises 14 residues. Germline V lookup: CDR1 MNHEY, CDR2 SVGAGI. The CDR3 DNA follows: TGTGCCAGCAGAAAGACAGGGACGACTTCACGCCTCCACTTT. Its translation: CASRKTGTTSRLHF.

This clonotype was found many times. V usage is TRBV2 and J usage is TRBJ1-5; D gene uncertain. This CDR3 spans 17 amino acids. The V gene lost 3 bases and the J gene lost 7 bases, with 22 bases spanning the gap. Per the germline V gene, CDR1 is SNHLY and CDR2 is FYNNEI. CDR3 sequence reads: CASSEWGSRQNKQPQHF. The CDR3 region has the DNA TGTGCCAGCAGTGAGTGGGGAAGCCGGCAAAACAAACAGCCCCAGCATTTT.

CDR3 in amino acids: CSASVPPDTQYF. The CDR3 nucleotides read TGCAGTGCGTCGGTCCCTCCAGATACGCAGTATTTT. V is TRBV20-1 and J is TRBJ2-3, with D hard to call. Germline lookup yields CDR1 DFQATT and CDR2 SNEGSKA (reference sequence). V was pared by 6 bases and J by 4 bases, with 11 bases between. The CDR3 sequence is 12 residues long.

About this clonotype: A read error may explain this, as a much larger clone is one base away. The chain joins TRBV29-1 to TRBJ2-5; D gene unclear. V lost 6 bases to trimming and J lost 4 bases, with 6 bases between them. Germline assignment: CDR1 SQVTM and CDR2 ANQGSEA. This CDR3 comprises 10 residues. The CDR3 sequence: CSVGLETQYF. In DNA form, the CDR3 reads TGCAGCGTCGGGCTAGAGACCCAGTACTTC. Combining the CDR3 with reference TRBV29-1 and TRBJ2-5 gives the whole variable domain SAVISQKPSRDICQRGTSLTIQCQVDSQVTMMFWYRQQPGQSLTLIATANQGSEATYESGFVIDKFPISRPNLTFSTLTVSNMSPEDSSIYLCSVGLETQYFGPGTRLLVL.

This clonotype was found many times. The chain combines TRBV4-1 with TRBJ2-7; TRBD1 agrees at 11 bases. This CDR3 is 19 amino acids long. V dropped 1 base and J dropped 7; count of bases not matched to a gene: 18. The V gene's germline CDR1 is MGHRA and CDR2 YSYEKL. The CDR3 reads CASSQAAGQGVGPTWEQYF. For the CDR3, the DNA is TGCGCCAGCAGCCAAGCCGCGGGACAGGGGGTCGGCCCTACTTGGGAGCAGTACTTC.

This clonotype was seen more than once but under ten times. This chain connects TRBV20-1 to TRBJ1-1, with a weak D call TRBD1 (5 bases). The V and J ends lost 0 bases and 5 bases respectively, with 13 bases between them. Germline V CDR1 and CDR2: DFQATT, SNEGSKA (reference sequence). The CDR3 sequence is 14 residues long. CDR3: CSARDYQGQTEAFF. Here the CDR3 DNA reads TGCAGTGCTAGAGATTATCAGGGTCAGACTGAAGCTTTCTTT.

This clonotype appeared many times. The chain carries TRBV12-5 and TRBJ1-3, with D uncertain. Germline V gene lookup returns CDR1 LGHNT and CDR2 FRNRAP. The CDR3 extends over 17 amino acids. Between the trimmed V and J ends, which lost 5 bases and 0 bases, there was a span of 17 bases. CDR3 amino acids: CASGLRPLSASGNTIYF. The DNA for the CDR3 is TGTGCTAGTGGTCTACGCCCCTTGTCCGCCTCTGGAAACACCATATATTTT.

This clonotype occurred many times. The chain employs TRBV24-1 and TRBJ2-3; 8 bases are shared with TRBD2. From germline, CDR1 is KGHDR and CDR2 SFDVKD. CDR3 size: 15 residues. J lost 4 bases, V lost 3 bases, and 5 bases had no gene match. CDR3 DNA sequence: TGTGCCACCAGTGATGGTCGGGAGGGGGCAGATACGCAGTATTTT. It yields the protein CATSDGREGADTQYF.

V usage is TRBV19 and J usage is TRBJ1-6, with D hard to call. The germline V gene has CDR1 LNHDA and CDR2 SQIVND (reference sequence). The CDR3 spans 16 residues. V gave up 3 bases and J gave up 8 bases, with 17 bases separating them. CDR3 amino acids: CASSIQYGQLDSPLHF. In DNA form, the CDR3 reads TGTGCCAGTAGTATTCAGTACGGGCAATTGGATTCACCCCTCCACTTT.

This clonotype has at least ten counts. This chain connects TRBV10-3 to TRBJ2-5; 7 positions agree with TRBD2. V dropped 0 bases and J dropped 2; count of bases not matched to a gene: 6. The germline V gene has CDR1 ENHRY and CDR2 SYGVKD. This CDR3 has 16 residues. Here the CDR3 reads CAISESASGPQETQYF. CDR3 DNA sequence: TGTGCCATCAGTGAGTCGGCTAGCGGTCCACAAGAGACCCAGTACTTC.

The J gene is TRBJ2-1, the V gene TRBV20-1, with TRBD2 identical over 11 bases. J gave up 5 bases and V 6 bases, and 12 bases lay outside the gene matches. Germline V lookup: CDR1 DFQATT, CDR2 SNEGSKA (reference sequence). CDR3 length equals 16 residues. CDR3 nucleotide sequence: TGCAGTGCAGAGAGGCCGGGACTAGCGGCTAACAATGAGCAGTTCTTC. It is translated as CSAERPGLAANNEQFF.

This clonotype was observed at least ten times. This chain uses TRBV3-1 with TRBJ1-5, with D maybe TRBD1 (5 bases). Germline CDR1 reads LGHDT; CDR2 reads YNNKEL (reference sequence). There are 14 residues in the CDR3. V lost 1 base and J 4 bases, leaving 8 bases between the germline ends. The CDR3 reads CASSQVGGNQPQHF. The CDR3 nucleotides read TGTGCCAGCAGCCAAGTCGGGGGGAATCAGCCCCAGCATTTT.

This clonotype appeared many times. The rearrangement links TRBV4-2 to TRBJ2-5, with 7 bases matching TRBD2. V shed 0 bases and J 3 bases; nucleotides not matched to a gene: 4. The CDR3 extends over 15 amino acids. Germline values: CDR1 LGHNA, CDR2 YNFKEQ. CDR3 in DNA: TGTGCCAGCAGCCAAGACCCTAGCGGAGAAGAGACCCAGTACTTC. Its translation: CASSQDPSGEETQYF.

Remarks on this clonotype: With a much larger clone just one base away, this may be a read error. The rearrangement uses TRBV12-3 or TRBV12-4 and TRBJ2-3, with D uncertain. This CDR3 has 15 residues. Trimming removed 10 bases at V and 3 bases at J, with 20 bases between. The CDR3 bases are TGTGCCACCAGGCCGAGGTCAGTGGGAACAGATACGCAGTATTTT. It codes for CATRPRSVGTDTQYF.

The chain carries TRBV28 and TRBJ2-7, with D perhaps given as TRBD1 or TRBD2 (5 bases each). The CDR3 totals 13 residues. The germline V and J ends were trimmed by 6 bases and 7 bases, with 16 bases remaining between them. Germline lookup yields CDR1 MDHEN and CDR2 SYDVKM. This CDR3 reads CASRSQGRGEQYF. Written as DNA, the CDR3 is TGTGCCAGCAGATCCCAGGGCCGGGGAGAGCAGTACTTC.

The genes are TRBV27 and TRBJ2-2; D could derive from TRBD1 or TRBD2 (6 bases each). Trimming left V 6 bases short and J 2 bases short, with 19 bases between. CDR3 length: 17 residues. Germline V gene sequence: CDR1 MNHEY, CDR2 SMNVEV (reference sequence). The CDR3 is CASSPQGQGGNTGELFF. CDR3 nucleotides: TGTGCCAGCAGCCCCCAGGGGCAGGGAGGAAACACCGGGGAGCTGTTTTTT.

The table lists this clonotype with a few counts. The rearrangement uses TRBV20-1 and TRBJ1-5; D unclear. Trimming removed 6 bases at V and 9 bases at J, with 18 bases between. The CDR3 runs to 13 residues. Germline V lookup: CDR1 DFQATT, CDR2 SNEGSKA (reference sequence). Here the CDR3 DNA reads TGCAGTGCCACTCGGACGGAATCGGGGCCCCAGCATTTT. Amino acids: CSATRTESGPQHF.

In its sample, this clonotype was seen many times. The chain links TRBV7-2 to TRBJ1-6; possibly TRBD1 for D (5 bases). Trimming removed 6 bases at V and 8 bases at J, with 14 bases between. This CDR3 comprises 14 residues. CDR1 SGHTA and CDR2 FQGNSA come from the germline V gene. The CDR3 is CASRQRSRDSPLHF. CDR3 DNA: TGTGCCAGCAGACAACGGTCCAGGGATTCACCCCTCCACTTT.